This TCR beta chain stems from a study of blood T cells in healthy people across ages (dated by TCRdb to about 2015). Some background on the complete study: In model experiments, template switching captured about one uniquely barcoded TCR beta cDNA molecule for every two T cells. To avoid experimental bias, donors of different ages were randomly spread across the sequencing lanes. Two additional independent replicas of 1 million unique cDNA reads from the same blood draw were analyzed for two donors (one aged 18 to 30 and one aged 80 or older). The donors were split into four age groups: young (average roughly 15 years), middle-aged (over 35), aged (about 62) and long-lived (82). Age-related changes in TCR beta repertoire diversity were measured in the study by deep sequencing normalized with unique cDNA molecular identifiers. Overall study results and their limits: Observed TCR beta diversity per million T cells fell roughly linearly with age, and a significant reduction was already apparent by age roughly 40. Because profiling used bulk unsorted PBMCs, naive and antigen-experienced compartments could not be compared conclusively. The long-lived group showed more naive CD4+ T cells, fewer expanded clones and increased TCR diversity than the aged group, suggesting age selection. Donor CMV infection status was unknown, potentially confounding age-related changes in expanded clonotypes. There was a strong correlation between observed TCR beta diversity and the percentage of naive T cells measured by flow cytometry. Estimates of total diversity based on one million sequenced T cells were regarded as lower bounds and as underestimates.

Receptors were amplified or captured by 5' RACE. The instrument was an Illumina HiSeq 2500. The second PCR ran for roughly 7 to 12 cycles and used a J-beta primer mix along with a sample-barcoded 5' primer. A template-switch 5' adaptor carrying 12 random nucleotides introduced a unique molecular identifier onto each TCR beta cDNA molecule. At least 2.5 million CDR3-containing paired-end reads were obtained from each sample. First-strand cDNA was synthesized from all RNA with the Mint cDNA synthesis kit, primed by a TRBC-specific oligonucleotide. Following uracil-DNA glycosylase treatment, all cDNA underwent a first 18-cycle PCR with the universal primers M1SS and BC2_uni_R. In the paper's pipeline: For normalization, 1 million high-quality reads, each with a distinct molecular identifier, were randomly selected from each sample. Instead of being binned into consensus sequences, reads that shared molecular identifiers were thrown out. MiTCR, set to a Q25 quality threshold and the strictest error-elimination algorithm, was used for CDR3 identification, clonotype clustering and error correction. A nonparametric unseen species model with Euler transformation was used to estimate lower-bound total TCR beta diversity. Using fastp trimming at Q25 and MiXCR clonotype assembly, TCRdb reanalyzed the public sequencing data and kept in-frame beta chains. Every distinct CDR3 protein forms one entry, paired with its most common genes and DNA. TCRdb's processing, not the authors' own work, is the source of the V and J calls. Counted in this sample were about 1.6 million distinct CDR3 sequences; almost 35% of them appeared once. The top ten hold about 10% of the sample.

With regard to this clonotype: This receptor's antigen is unknown. This may be a read error, as it is one base from a much larger clone.

Per the germline V gene, ENHRY is the CDR1 and SYGVKD is the CDR2. V is pared back by 4 bases and J by 6 bases, with 7 bases lying between the germline termini. Including the terminal cysteine and phenylalanine, the CDR3 comprises 12 residues. The only DNA kept is the CDR3, 36 bases in frame from the first base. The roughly 39 donors, aged 6 to 90 years, were systemically healthy Caucasian individuals from Russia. Each donor gave about 11 milliliters of peripheral blood, drawn into EDTA-treated Vacutainer tubes. Ficoll-Paque density-gradient centrifugation was used to isolate PBMCs, with at least 7 million per sample. Total RNA was extracted from PBMCs with Trizol reagent, with at least 5 micrograms obtained per sample. The percentages of naive CD45RAhigh/CD27high T cells were determined by flow cytometry on a PBMC aliquot from every donor.

The sequence links TRBV10-3 to TRBJ2-1; confidence is insufficient to name the D gene. The TCR sequence derives from a woman in her thirties in good health. Material: blood. The nucleotide sequence reads TGTGCCATCAGTGTGGTCGGCAATGAGCAGTTCTTC. Its amino acids are CAISVVGNEQFF.